A selection of T cell receptor beta chains follows, all from one sample in a study of identical twins. TCRdb reanalysed the 5' RACE reads using MiXCR and keeps one entry per CDR3 protein. The table lists approximately 620,000 distinct CDR3 sequences, 8.6% of them singletons, with 0.75% to 1% in the top ten. This same sample was also part of a study on yellow fever vaccine responses in identical twins.

The specimen sequenced was PBMCs. Receptor source: a woman aged 18 to 35 in good health. The conserved cysteine and the conserved F or W are not part of the CDR3 here.

>TRBV18
ASSPNGFREANYGYT
>TRBV27
ASGHGQGWTDTQY
>TRBV5-1
ASSSGPGRAYEQY
>TRBV6-4
ASSPEDRGHNEQF
>TRBV2
ASSVRSPLH
>TRBV27
ASSTRVGLPEQY
>TRBV3-1
ASSLGNFLGGKLF
>TRBV12-3/TRBV12-4
ASSLVPDRVRATRPYEQY
>TRBV11-1
ASSLAASGRTSTDTQY
>TRBV6-5
ASSYSPTGWVQETQY
>TRBV29-1
SVGYRGMNEQY
>TRBV12-3/TRBV12-4
ASTPFPTGGGGNTIY
>TRBV29-1
SVVGPMNTEAF
>TRBV6-2/TRBV6-3
ASSFAGTGGDQPQH
>TRBV29-1
SVANLRGYEQY
>TRBV7-2
ASSLDGVNTEAF
>TRBV27
ASSPQTFQPQH
>TRBV12-3/TRBV12-4
ASSPVNGRGNTEAF
>TRBV29-1
SVEEPGSPLH
>TRBV9
ASSVVGGDVTEAF
>TRBV7-2
ASSLNQY
>TRBV25-1
ASSKQGNTEAF
>TRBV6-1
ASKERGAPSSYNEQF
>TRBV3-1
ASSQRDRYNSPLH
>TRBV20-1
SAPVDRDQSYEQY
>TRBV2
ASSATGVVGETQY
>TRBV28
ASSWTLGTVYEQY
>TRBV4-2
ASSLQGSPIGGELF
>TRBV15
ATSRAQVHNEQF
>TRBV11-2
ASSLDGRRTETQY
>TRBV18
ASSPSGSYETQY
>TRBV7-3
ASSRTGTDDYEQY
>TRBV7-2
ASRGGSGANVLT
>TRBV5-1
ASSPVQGYFDGYT
>TRBV10-3
AIRETGLAGYEQY
>TRBV30
AWMDSSYEQY
>TRBV20-1
SARVGGFNEQF
>TRBV29-1
SAAGTSYNEQF
>TRBV6-2/TRBV6-3
ASTTGQGGLAGSYNEQF
>TRBV5-1
ASSGNPGTGYYEQY
>TRBV11-2
ASSSSAGLLYEQY
>TRBV6-6
ASNSGLLYEQY
>TRBV30
AWRATGKGHEQY
>TRBV19
ASSIVGTLNEQF
>TRBV19
ASSIGRRQSTGELF
>TRBV5-1
ASSLAGTGLEQF
>TRBV11-2
ASSLRAGLTADSNEQF
>TRBV9
ASSVTLAGGSGTGELF
>TRBV27
ASSLSIATASRQY
>TRBV7-8
ASSQKGQGSGYT
>TRBV12-5
ASGFSGSYEQY
>TRBV5-1
ASSLGGSSTYEQY
>TRBV4-2
ASSHLGGGGQPQH
>TRBV10-3
AISESKLASYEQY
>TRBV5-1
ASSLERISGRSTTIQQY
>TRBV14
ASSQSQRPSHEQY
>TRBV18
ASSPDTQGYT
>TRBV14
ASSQVKMGQALMGQPQH
>TRBV7-9
ASSGDRGQEQY